These 29 T cell receptor beta chains came from one sample sequenced in a study of cytomegalovirus exposure and HLA in healthy donors. It was with 60 Vbeta and 13 Jbeta primers that the PCR ran. Sequencing was performed with immunoSEQ multiplex PCR; in TCRdb, only in-frame clones are kept and a portion is missing. The sample includes roughly 180,000 clones, 65% to 85% seen only once; the top ten take 1.1% to 1.5%. Sequencing input: PBMCs. Receptor source: a girl under 18 in good health and CMV-seropositive.

The chain uses TRBV25-1 and TRBJ1-1, with TRBD1 identical over 8 bases. CDR1 and CDR2 (germline): MGHDK, SYGVNS. The V and J ends lost 3 bases and 5 bases, in that order; junction bases with no gene match: 5. The CDR3 has 14 amino acids. The CDR3 here is CASSDPDRVTEAFF. The CDR3 DNA reads as TGTGCCAGCAGTGACCCGGACAGGGTGACTGAAGCTTTCTTT.

The rearrangement joins TRBV30 to TRBJ2-1; D is perhaps TRBD2 (5 bases). CDR3 length: 11 amino acids. CDR1 is GTSNPN and CDR2 is SVGIG in the germline V gene (reference sequence). The ends were cut back, 4 bases at V and 12 bases at J, with 13 bases in the middle. This CDR3 is CAWTEEEGQFF. The CDR3 DNA sequence: TGTGCCTGGACGGAGGAAGAAGGGCAGTTCTTC.

The chain combines TRBV5-1 with TRBJ2-3; a possible D gene is TRBD1 (6 bases). The CDR3 length is 13 residues. Trimming pared 5 bases from V and 0 bases from J, leaving 7 bases between. Germline lookup yields CDR1 SGHRS and CDR2 YFSETQ. The CDR3 loop reads CASRGGSTDTQYF. Here the CDR3 DNA reads TGCGCCAGCAGAGGGGGAAGCACAGATACGCAGTATTTT. The variable domain in full, completed from reference TRBV5-1 and TRBJ2-3, reads KAGVTQTPRYLIKTRGQQVTLSCSPISGHRSVSWYQQTPGQGLQFLFEYFSETQRNKGNFPGRFSGRQFSNSRSEMNVSTLELGDSALYLCASRGGSTDTQYFGPGTRLTVL.

The V call is TRBV6-5, the J call TRBJ1-2, with D perhaps matching TRBD1 (5 bases). The CDR3 consists of 14 residues. CDR1 and CDR2 (germline): MNHEY, SVGAGI. Trimming pared 2 bases from V and 12 bases from J, leaving 19 bases between. The CDR3 DNA sequence: TGTGCCAGCAGTTACCTGGACACCGGCGGCGGCCACACCTTC. It codes for CASSYLDTGGGHTF.

This clone was detected only once. The J gene is TRBJ2-5, the V gene TRBV4-1; 13 bases match TRBD2. V dropped 0 bases and J dropped 2; count of bases not matched to a gene: 9. CDR1 is MGHRA and CDR2 is YSYEKL in the germline V gene. This CDR3 has 19 residues. In nucleotides, the CDR3 is TGCGCCAGCAGCCAAGAAGGATTGAGGACTAGCGGGAGACAAGAGACCCAGTACTTC. This codes for CASSQEGLRTSGRQETQYF.

This clone was seen only once. This chain connects TRBV12-5 to TRBJ1-1; D is unclear. Looked up from germline, CDR1 is LGHNT and CDR2 is FRNRAP. The CDR3 runs 13 residues. V was cut by 2 bases and J by 5 bases, with 9 bases left in between. CDR3 residues: CASGLIGETEAFF. The DNA for the CDR3 is TGTGCTAGTGGTTTGATTGGGGAGACTGAAGCTTTCTTT.

This clone was counted a few times. This CDR3 reads CAWSPDRGQGSNQPQHF. The CDR3 region has the DNA TGTGCCTGGAGCCCTGACAGGGGTCAAGGGAGCAATCAGCCCCAGCATTTT. The chain has TRBV30 and TRBJ1-5; 8 bases line up with TRBD1. J gave up 1 base and V 3 bases, and 11 bases lay outside the gene matches. There are 17 residues in the CDR3. CDR1 GTSNPN and CDR2 SVGIG come from the germline V gene (reference sequence). Together with reference TRBV30 and TRBJ1-5, the CDR3 gives the full variable domain: SQTIHQWPATLVQPVGSPLSLECTVEGTSNPNLYWYRQAAGRGLQLLFYSVGIGQISSEVPQNLSASRPQDRQFILSSKKLLLSDSGFYLCAWSPDRGQGSNQPQHFGDGTRLSIL.

CDR3 region: CASSPTRSSTDTQYF. CDR3 in DNA: TGTGCCAGCAGCCCCACGAGGAGTAGCACAGATACGCAGTATTTT. The chain employs TRBV6-1 and TRBJ2-3, with D unclear. Trimming removed 6 bases from V and 0 bases from J, with 13 bases in between. This CDR3 spans 15 amino acids. Germline CDR1 reads MNHNS; CDR2 reads SASEGT.

This clone occurred once. The chain has TRBV9 and TRBJ2-3; D ambiguous. The CDR3 is 13 amino acids. V lost 3 bases to trimming and J lost 6 bases, with 11 bases between them. Germline values: CDR1 SGDLS, CDR2 YYNGEE. The CDR3 nucleotides are TGTGCCAGCAGCGAGCCCGGGTCCGATACGCAGTATTTT. It codes for CASSEPGSDTQYF. The entire variable domain, with the rest obtained from reference TRBV9 and TRBJ2-3, is as follows: DSGVTQTPKHLITATGQRVTLRCSPRSGDLSVYWYQQSLDQGLQFLIQYYNGEERAKGNILERFSAQQFPDLHSELNLSSLELGDSALYFCASSEPGSDTQYFGPGTRLTVL.

This CDR3 is CASSEKGLAGVDEQYF. The CDR3 DNA follows: TGTGCCAGCAGTGAGAAAGGACTAGCGGGAGTAGACGAGCAGTACTTC. This rearrangement joins TRBV25-1 to TRBJ2-7; 13 nucleotides match TRBD2. Trimming cost V 3 bases and J 5 bases; bases outside gene matches: 7. Germline V gene data show CDR1 as MGHDK and CDR2 as SYGVNS. CDR3 size: 16 residues.

V usage is TRBV27 and J usage is TRBJ2-5, with a weak D call TRBD1 (8 bases). CDR1 and CDR2 from the germline V gene are MNHEY and SMNVEV (reference sequence). There are 16 residues in the CDR3. Trimming stripped 3 bases from V and 5 bases from J, with 19 bases between. The CDR3 DNA is TGTGCCAGCAGTTTGGGGGGGCAGGGGGCAAGGGAGACCCAGTACTTC. Encoded protein: CASSLGGQGARETQYF.

The J gene is TRBJ1-2, the V gene TRBV2; D call uncertain. V lost 6 bases, J lost 7 bases, and 15 bases lay in between. The CDR3 consists of 13 residues. Germline CDR1 SNHLY, CDR2 FYNNEI. In DNA, the CDR3 is TGTGCCAGCAGGGTTACAGAGATGGGTGGCTACACCTTC. Translated, it gives CASRVTEMGGYTF.

This clone was seen once. The rearrangement joins TRBV6-6 to TRBJ1-2; the D is unclear. This CDR3 has 15 amino acids. V gave up 4 bases and J gave up 7 bases, with 19 bases separating them. Germline CDR1 MNHNY, CDR2 SVGAGI (reference sequence). CDR3 in amino acids: CASSSLAGMGSGYTF. CDR3 nucleotide sequence: TGTGCCAGCAGTTCCCTCGCGGGAATGGGTAGTGGCTACACCTTC.

The chain carries TRBV29-1 and TRBJ2-1, with D possibly TRBD1 on 6 matching bases. The V end was cut by 3 bases, the J end by 3 bases, with 6 bases between. The CDR3 totals 12 residues. Germline V gene data show CDR1 as SQVTM and CDR2 as ANQGSEA. The CDR3 DNA reads as TGCAGCGTTGAGACAGGCTACAATGAGCAGTTCTTC. It codes for CSVETGYNEQFF.

J is TRBJ2-2 and V is TRBV5-4; 7 positions match TRBD2. This CDR3 is built from 17 residues. J was trimmed by 0 bases and V by 3 bases; bases with no gene match: 8. Germline V gene lookup returns CDR1 SGHNT and CDR2 YYREEE (reference sequence). The CDR3 reads CASSSSSGTTNTGELFF. In DNA, the CDR3 is TGTGCCAGCAGCTCGTCCTCCGGGACTACGAACACCGGGGAGCTGTTTTTT.

This chain links TRBV10-1 with TRBJ1-1, with 8 positions matching TRBD1. From germline, CDR1 is WNHNN and CDR2 SYGVQD (reference sequence). This CDR3 comprises 18 residues. V shed 0 bases, J shed 5 bases, and the junction held 14 bases outside the gene matches. The CDR3 DNA is TGCGCCAGCAGTGAGTCGGGAGACAGGGGACCCTTTGGGACTGAAGCTTTCTTT. This translates into CASSESGDRGPFGTEAFF.

Turning to this clone: Other nucleotide sequences from this sample produce the same CDR3. This sequence joins TRBV4-1 and TRBJ1-5; weak D call: TRBD1 (5 bases). V lost 6 bases, J lost 5 bases, and 11 bases lay in between. From germline, CDR1 is MGHRA and CDR2 YSYEKL. The CDR3 runs to 13 residues. The CDR3 DNA follows: TGCGCCAGCAGTAACGGGGGGGATCAGCCCCAGCATTTT. As protein: CASSNGGDQPQHF.

The genes are TRBV9 and TRBJ1-3; D might be TRBD1 (5 bases). The CDR3 sequence is 14 residues long. V lost 2 bases and J 4 bases, leaving 10 bases between the germline ends. Per germline, CDR1 SGDLS and CDR2 YYNGEE. The CDR3 DNA reads as TGTGCCAGCAGCGTGAGCAGGGAAGGAAACACCATATATTTT. As protein: CASSVSREGNTIYF.

This clone was found once. V usage is TRBV2 and J usage is TRBJ2-5; 14 bases are shared with TRBD2. The J segment lost 3 bases and the V segment lost 6 bases, leaving 3 bases of the junction unmatched. Germline V gene lookup returns CDR1 SNHLY and CDR2 FYNNEI. CDR3 size: 15 residues. The CDR3 loop reads CASRGTSGRKETQYF. The CDR3 region has the DNA TGTGCCAGCAGGGGGACTAGCGGGAGAAAAGAGACCCAGTACTTC.

The chain is built from TRBV29-1 and TRBJ2-7; 7 nucleotides align to TRBD2. After removal of 7 bases from V and 3 bases from J, the junction contained 6 bases not matched to a gene. Germline V CDR1 and CDR2: SQVTM, ANQGSEA. The CDR3 has 12 residues. In DNA, the CDR3 is TGCAGCGCCAGCGGGGCCCGCTACGAGCAGTACTTC. Encoded protein: CSASGARYEQYF.

The chain employs TRBV5-1 and TRBJ2-3; 8 nucleotides align to TRBD1. This CDR3 has 15 residues. Germline CDR1 reads SGHRS; CDR2 reads YFSETQ. Losses at the gene ends were 0 bases for V and 4 bases for J; bases not matched to a gene: 4. CDR3: CASSLGRGLADTQYF. In DNA form, the CDR3 reads TGCGCCAGCAGCTTGGGCAGGGGGCTCGCAGATACGCAGTATTTT. The whole variable domain, remainder taken from reference TRBV5-1 and TRBJ2-3, is KAGVTQTPRYLIKTRGQQVTLSCSPISGHRSVSWYQQTPGQGLQFLFEYFSETQRNKGNFPGRFSGRQFSNSRSEMNVSTLELGDSALYLCASSLGRGLADTQYFGPGTRLTVL.

This sequence joins TRBV7-6 and TRBJ2-1; maybe TRBD1 (5 bases). V was cut by 2 bases and J by 8 bases, with 13 bases left in between. There are 14 residues in the CDR3. Germline V gives CDR1 SGHVS, CDR2 FNYEAQ. The CDR3, as DNA: TGTGCCAGCAGCTTAAGGCAGGGTCGAGATGAGCAGTTCTTC. It yields the protein CASSLRQGRDEQFF.

The V and J genes are TRBV5-4 and TRBJ1-2; D not resolved. The CDR3 is 13 residues long. CDR1 and CDR2 (germline): SGHNT, YYREEE (reference sequence). V was clipped by 4 bases and J by 2 bases, with 9 bases between them. The DNA of the CDR3 is TGTGCCAGCAGCGTGGAAAGCAACTATGGCTACACCTTC. Its translation: CASSVESNYGYTF.

Points on this clone: A far bigger clonotype differs at one base, so this is likely a read error. CDR3 nucleotide sequence: TGTGCCACCAGCCGAGGGACTAGCGGACTATACGAGGAGTACTTC. Translating it yields CATSRGTSGLYEEYF. V gene TRBV15 combines with J gene TRBJ2-7; 11 bases agree with TRBD2. The CDR3 length is 15 residues. The germline V gene has CDR1 LNHNV and CDR2 YYDKDF (reference sequence).

This clone has only one observation. The chain links TRBV28 to TRBJ1-5; weak D call: TRBD1 (5 bases). Germline loops: CDR1 MDHEN, CDR2 SYDVKM. The CDR3 loop spans 14 amino acids. V was cut by 5 bases and J by 2 bases, with 10 bases left in between. CDR3 nucleotide sequence: TGTGCCAGCAGTCAGGGTGGAGGCAATCAGCCCCAGCATTTT. Protein: CASSQGGGNQPQHF.

The rearrangement links TRBV19 to TRBJ1-2; D not certain. Germline V gene sequence: CDR1 LNHDA, CDR2 SQIVND (reference sequence). The V end was cut by 5 bases, the J end by 6 bases, with 19 bases between. The CDR3 consists of 15 residues. The CDR3: CASSPPSGREDGYTF. CDR3 DNA: TGTGCCAGTAGTCCCCCCTCCGGGAGGGAGGATGGCTACACCTTC.

Concerning this clone: Other DNA sequences in this specimen translate into the identical CDR3. The chain uses TRBV6-5 and TRBJ2-1; 7 bases are a match to TRBD1. The germline V gene encodes CDR1 MNHEY and CDR2 SVGAGI. This CDR3 is built from 15 residues. The V segment lost 0 bases and the J segment 4 bases; nucleotides outside the gene matches: 3. In nucleotides, the CDR3 is TGTGCCAGCAGTTACTCCGGGACAGCATACAATGAGCAGTTCTTC. It specifies CASSYSGTAYNEQFF.

V is TRBV29-1 and J is TRBJ1-2; D is unclear. Trimming left V 6 bases short and J 7 bases short, with 18 bases between. CDR1 is SQVTM, CDR2 ANQGSEA, per germline. The CDR3 loop spans 13 amino acids. CDR3 DNA: TGCAGCGTAGGACTTTCTGGAACCCGTGGCTACACCTTC. Its protein product is CSVGLSGTRGYTF.

The chain carries TRBV9 and TRBJ2-2; 7 bases are shared with TRBD2. V lost 7 bases, J lost 3 bases, and 6 bases stayed unmatched. Germline CDR1 SGDLS, CDR2 YYNGEE. This CDR3 is 14 amino acids long. The CDR3 DNA sequence: TGTGCCAGCGGGGAGGGGAGGTACACCGGGGAGCTGTTTTTT. Its protein product is CASGEGRYTGELFF.